The TCR beta chain under discussion was sequenced for a study of T cell responses to AZD1222 COVID-19 vaccine. Notes on the study in general: Among those given AZD1222, only six were seropositive at baseline. Across spike, vaccine-associated CD4 TCRs were found, dominant at 160-218 and 743-854. Repertoire sampling occurred only after the peak T cell response.

Assay: immunoSEQ multiplex PCR; the TCRdb copy retains only in-frame clones and omits some. The sample records roughly 140,000 clones, around nine tenths being singletons. A note on this clone: The antigen is not known.

Germline CDR1 and CDR2: LGHNA and YSLEER. This CDR3 is 15 amino acids long. Trimming removed 0 bases from V and 1 base from J, with 9 bases in between. This chain uses TRBV4-3 with TRBJ1-2; D remains ambiguous. The sequencing here drew on peripheral blood, taken on day 0 of AZD1222 vaccination. The TCR originated in an adult in good health. Written as DNA, the CDR3 is TGCGCCAGCAGCCAAGAGGCCAGCTTTAACTATGGCTACACCTTC. Amino acid sequence: CASSQEASFNYGYTF.